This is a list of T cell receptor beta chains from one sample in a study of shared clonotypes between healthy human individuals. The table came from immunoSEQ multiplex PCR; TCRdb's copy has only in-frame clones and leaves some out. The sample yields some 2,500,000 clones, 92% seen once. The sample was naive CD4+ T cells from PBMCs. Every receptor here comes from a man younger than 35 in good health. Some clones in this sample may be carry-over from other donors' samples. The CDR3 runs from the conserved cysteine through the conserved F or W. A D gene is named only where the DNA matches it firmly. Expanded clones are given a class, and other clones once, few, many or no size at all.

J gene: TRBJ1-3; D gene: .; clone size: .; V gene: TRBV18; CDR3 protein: CASSPPGLSSGNTIYF; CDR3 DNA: TGTGCCAGCTCACCACCGGGGTTAAGCTCTGGAAACACCATATATTTT
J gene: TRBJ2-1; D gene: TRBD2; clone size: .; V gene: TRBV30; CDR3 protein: CAWSQGLAFFQFF; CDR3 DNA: TGTGCCTGGAGCCAGGGACTAGCATTCTTCCAGTTCTTC
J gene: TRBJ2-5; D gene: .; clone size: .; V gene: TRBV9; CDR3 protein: CASSVGFSETQYF; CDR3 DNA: TGTGCCAGCAGCGTAGGTTTCTCGGAGACCCAGTACTTC
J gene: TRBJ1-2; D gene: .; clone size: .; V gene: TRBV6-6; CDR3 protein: CASSYSRGSYGYTF; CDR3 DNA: TGTGCCAGCAGTTACTCTCGGGGGTCCTATGGCTACACCTTC
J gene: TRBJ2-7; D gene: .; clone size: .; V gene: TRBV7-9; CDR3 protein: CASSMGVSTYEQYF; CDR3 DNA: TGTGCCAGCAGCATGGGGGTTTCTACCTACGAGCAGTACTTC
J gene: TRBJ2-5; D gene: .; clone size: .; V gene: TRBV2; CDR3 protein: CASSEVAGPQYF; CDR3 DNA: TGTGCCAGCAGTGAAGTGGCGGGGCCCCAGTACTTC
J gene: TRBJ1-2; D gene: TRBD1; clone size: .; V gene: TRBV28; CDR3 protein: CASRTGTGGFGYTF; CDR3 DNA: TGTGCCAGCAGAACTGGGACAGGGGGCTTTGGCTACACCTTC
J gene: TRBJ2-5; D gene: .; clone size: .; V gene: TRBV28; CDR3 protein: CASSAGGQETQYF; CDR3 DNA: TGTGCCAGCAGTGCTGGGGGGCAAGAGACCCAGTACTTC
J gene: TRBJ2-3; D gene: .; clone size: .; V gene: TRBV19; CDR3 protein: CASSILDTQYF; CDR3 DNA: TGTGCCAGTAGTATACTTGATACGCAGTATTTT
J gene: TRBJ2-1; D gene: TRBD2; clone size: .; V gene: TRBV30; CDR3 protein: CAWTDGTSRNEQFF; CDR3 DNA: TGTGCCTGGACTGACGGGACTAGTAGGAATGAGCAGTTCTTC
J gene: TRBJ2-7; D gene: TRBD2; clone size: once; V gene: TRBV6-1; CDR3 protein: CASSSGLAFYEQYF; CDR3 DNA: TGTGCCAGCAGTTCGGGACTAGCATTCTACGAGCAGTACTTC
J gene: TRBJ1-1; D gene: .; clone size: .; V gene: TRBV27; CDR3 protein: CASSIREGTEAFF; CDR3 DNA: TGTGCCAGCAGTATCAGGGAGGGCACTGAAGCTTTCTTT